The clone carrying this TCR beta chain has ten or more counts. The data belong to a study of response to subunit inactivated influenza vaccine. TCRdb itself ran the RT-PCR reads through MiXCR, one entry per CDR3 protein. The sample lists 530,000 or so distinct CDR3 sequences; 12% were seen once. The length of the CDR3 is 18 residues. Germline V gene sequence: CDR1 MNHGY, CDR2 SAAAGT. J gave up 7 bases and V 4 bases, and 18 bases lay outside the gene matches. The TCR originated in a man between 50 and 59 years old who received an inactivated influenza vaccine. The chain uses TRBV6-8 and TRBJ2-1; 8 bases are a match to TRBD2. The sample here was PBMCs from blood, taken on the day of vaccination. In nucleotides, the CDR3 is TGTGCCAGCAGTTCCGAATCGACTAGCGCCCTTCCTACGAATGAGCAGTTCTTC. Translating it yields CASSSESTSALPTNEQFF.